The rows below give T cell receptor beta chains drawn from one sample of a study of shared clonotypes between healthy human individuals. Measured with immunoSEQ multiplex PCR; TCRdb has only the in-frame clones, and not every one. The sample lists over 2 million clones; approximately 94% were seen once. Sequenced sample: naive CD8+ T cells sorted from blood. Receptors were obtained from a man between 18 and 29 years old in good health. Both conserved end residues are part of each CDR3. D genes are given only for firm matches. Clone size is stated in some rows and not others, as once, few, many or a class when expanded.

clone_size | j_call | v_call | d_call | cdr3_nt | cdr3_aa
- | TRBJ2-7 | TRBV5-1 | - | TGCGCCAGCAGCATTGGGCTAGCTGTGGACTACGAGCAGTACTTC | CASSIGLAVDYEQYF
- | TRBJ2-7 | TRBV20-1 | - | TGCAGTGCTCCGAGACAGCACGAGCAGTACTTC | CSAPRQHEQYF
- | TRBJ2-7 | TRBV7-6 | - | TGTGCCAGCAGCTTAAAGAAGGAAATGTCCTACGAGCAGTACTTC | CASSLKKEMSYEQYF
- | TRBJ2-3 | TRBV11-2 | TRBD2 | TGTGCCAGCAGCGCCGCGGGACTAGCGGGGAACACAGATACGCAGTATTTT | CASSAAGLAGNTDTQYF
once | TRBJ2-5 | TRBV18 | TRBD2 | TGTGCCAGCTCACCTTTAGCGGGAGGCCTATACCAAGAGACCCAGTACTTC | CASSPLAGGLYQETQYF
- | TRBJ1-1 | TRBV4-3 | - | TGCGCCAGCAGCCAAGAGGAGAACACTGAAGCTTTCTTT | CASSQEENTEAFF
- | TRBJ1-2 | TRBV7-9 | - | TGTGCCACTCTTGAAATTAACTATGGCTACACCTTC | CATLEINYGYTF
- | TRBJ1-1 | TRBV5-4 | TRBD1 | TGTGCCAGCAGCTTGGACCAGGGGGCCACTGAAGCTTTCTTT | CASSLDQGATEAFF
- | TRBJ2-7 | TRBV2 | - | TGTGCCAGCAGTGACCAGCGGGTCTCCTACGAGCAGTACTTC | CASSDQRVSYEQYF
- | TRBJ1-6 | TRBV7-6 | TRBD1 | TGTGCCAGCAGCTTATCCGACTGGGACAGATTTAATTCACCCCTCCACTTT | CASSLSDWDRFNSPLHF
- | TRBJ2-1 | TRBV29-1 | - | TGCAGCGTTGAGGTAGAAACAAGGCAGTTTACTCTCTACAATGAGCAGTTCTTC | CSVEVETRQFTLYNEQFF
- | TRBJ2-7 | TRBV5-4 | TRBD1 | TGTGCCAGCAGCTTTCAAGGGGGCTCAGCCTACGAGCAGTACTTC | CASSFQGGSAYEQYF
- | TRBJ2-1 | TRBV11-1 | - | TGTGCCAGCAGCTCGTCTAACGATGAGCAGTTCTTC | CASSSSNDEQFF
- | TRBJ2-7 | TRBV7-9 | - | TGTGCCAGCAGCTTAGCGCGGACCTACGAGCAGTACTTC | CASSLARTYEQYF
- | TRBJ2-7 | TRBV13 | TRBD2 | TGTGCCAGCAGCCTTAACCTCGGACTAGCGGGAAGCGAGCAGTACTTC | CASSLNLGLAGSEQYF
- | TRBJ1-4 | TRBV27 | - | TGTGCCAGCACCTCAACGGGTGAAAAACTGTTTTTT | CASTSTGEKLFF
- | TRBJ2-7 | TRBV7-9 | TRBD2 | TGTGCCAGCAGCCCGGGGGGGGCCGGTGAGCAGTACTTC | CASSPGGAGEQYF
- | TRBJ2-7 | TRBV5-6 | - | TGTGCCAGCAGCCTGGCCCCTTCCGTCTACGAGCAGTACTTC | CASSLAPSVYEQYF
- | TRBJ1-1 | TRBV20-1 | - | TGCAGTGCTGGGAACACTGAAGCTTTCTTT | CSAGNTEAFF
- | TRBJ1-2 | TRBV27 | - | TGTGCCAGCAGTTTATCGTTTCTTGACAGTTACTATGGCTACACCTTC | CASSLSFLDSYYGYTF
- | TRBJ1-3 | TRBV21-1 | - | TGTGCCAGCAGCAAAGAGGGAGGGCCTGGAAACACCATATATTTT | CASSKEGGPGNTIYF
- | TRBJ2-7 | TRBV7-8 | - | TGTGCCAGCAGCTTAGGGGCTAGCCAGAGTTACGAGCAGTACTTC | CASSLGASQSYEQYF
- | TRBJ2-7 | TRBV7-9 | TRBD1 | TGTGCCAGCAGCTTAGCACGAGGACAGGGGGCCTACGAGCAGTACTTC | CASSLARGQGAYEQYF
- | TRBJ2-7 | TRBV7-2 | TRBD1 | TGTGCCAGCAGCTCCGGGACAGGCGGATACGAGCAGTACTTC | CASSSGTGGYEQYF
- | TRBJ2-2 | TRBV9 | TRBD1 | TGTGCCAGCAGCGTTAGGACCGGGACAGGGGGCCCATTGGACACCGGGGAGCTGTTTTTT | CASSVRTGTGGPLDTGELFF
- | TRBJ2-2 | TRBV25-1 | - | TGTGCCAGCAGTGAAGCCGGGCACACCGGGGAGCTGTTTTTT | CASSEAGHTGELFF
- | TRBJ1-6 | TRBV7-9 | - | TGTGCCAGCAGCTCGGGTTTGTCACCCCTCCACTTT | CASSSGLSPLHF
once | TRBJ2-7 | TRBV5-5 | - | TGTGCCAGCAGCGGCCGGTTTGAGCAGTACTTC | CASSGRFEQYF
- | TRBJ2-3 | TRBV5-8 | - | TGTGCCAGCAGCTTATATGGGGATACGCAGTATTTT | CASSLYGDTQYF
- | TRBJ2-3 | TRBV6-4 | - | TGTGCCAGCAGTACTAGCAGGGGGGCAGATACGCAGTATTTT | CASSTSRGADTQYF
- | TRBJ1-2 | TRBV7-8 | TRBD1 | TGTGCCAGCAGTCCCGGGACAGCCCTCTATGGCTACACCTTC | CASSPGTALYGYTF
- | TRBJ1-2 | TRBV30 | - | TGTGCCTGGAGTGTAGGCGCAGGATCCTATGGCTACACCTTC | CAWSVGAGSYGYTF
- | TRBJ1-5 | TRBV27 | - | TGTGCCAGCAGTTTATCGTCCGGGGAGAAGAATCAGCCCCAGCATTTT | CASSLSSGEKNQPQHF
- | TRBJ2-5 | TRBV29-1 | TRBD2 | TGCAGCGCCGGACTAGCGGGACAGACCCAGTACTTC | CSAGLAGQTQYF
- | TRBJ2-7 | TRBV7-3 | - | TGTGCCAGCAGCCCGACGGTGGGGGCTTACGAGCAGTACTTC | CASSPTVGAYEQYF
- | TRBJ1-2 | TRBV6-6 | - | TGTGCCAGCAAGGAGGGGTTGGACTATGGCTACACCTTC | CASKEGLDYGYTF
- | TRBJ2-7 | TRBV13 | - | TGTGCCAGCAGCTTAGGCACCGAGCAGTACTTC | CASSLGTEQYF
- | TRBJ1-1 | TRBV6-5 | - | TGTGCCAGCAGTTACAGGCGTACGTGGGACACTGAAGCTTTCTTT | CASSYRRTWDTEAFF
- | TRBJ1-6 | TRBV28 | - | TGTGCCAGCAGTTTAAGGGTAGGGCGATCACCCCTCCACTTT | CASSLRVGRSPLHF
- | TRBJ2-7 | TRBV5-6 | TRBD2 | TGTGCCAGCAGCGATGGGACTAGCGGGGTCTCCGAGCAGTACTTC | CASSDGTSGVSEQYF
- | TRBJ2-2 | TRBV4-3 | - | TGCGCCAGCAGCCCCGAACAGGGAGTAGTGAACACCGGGGAGCTGTTTTTT | CASSPEQGVVNTGELFF
- | TRBJ2-5 | TRBV4-1 | TRBD2 | TGCGCCAGCAGCTCACTAGCGGGAGGGCCAGGAGAGACCCAGTACTTC | CASSSLAGGPGETQYF
- | TRBJ2-1 | TRBV12-5 | TRBD2 | TGTGCTAGTGGTTTGGTATGGGGGGAGGGCAACAATGAGCAGTTCTTC | CASGLVWGEGNNEQFF
- | TRBJ1-2 | TRBV7-2 | - | TGTGCCAGCAGTCGACATGTTGGCTACACCTTC | CASSRHVGYTF
- | TRBJ2-7 | TRBV10-2 | - | TGCGCCAGCAGTGAGCCCCGGGACCGCTACGAGCAGTACTTC | CASSEPRDRYEQYF
- | TRBJ2-1 | TRBV12-5 | TRBD2 | TGTGCTAGTGGTTTGCCTCGGACTAGTTCGTATGCAAATGAGCAGTTCTTC | CASGLPRTSSYANEQFF
- | TRBJ2-7 | TRBV27 | - | TGTGCCAGCCAGGGTTTCCACGAGCAGTACTTC | CASQGFHEQYF
- | TRBJ1-5 | TRBV18 | - | TGTGCCAGCTCACCACCTGGGTGGCATCAGCCCCAGCATTTT | CASSPPGWHQPQHF
- | TRBJ2-7 | TRBV4-2 | - | TGTGCCAGCAGCCAAGAAGGACCCTACGAGCAGTACTTC | CASSQEGPYEQYF
- | TRBJ2-7 | TRBV6-1 | - | TGTGCCAGCCAAGACGGCCCCTGGGGATACGAGCAGTACTTC | CASQDGPWGYEQYF
- | TRBJ1-2 | TRBV5-1 | - | TGCGCCAGCAGCCCCTCAGAGACGGGCTACACCTTC | CASSPSETGYTF
- | TRBJ2-3 | TRBV7-8 | - | TGTGCCAGCAGCTTAGCGTCGGCAGGGAGTGGTCCAGATACGCAGTATTTT | CASSLASAGSGPDTQYF
- | TRBJ2-7 | TRBV5-1 | - | TGCGCCAGCAGCCTAACAGGGAGCGGGACCTACGAGCAGTACTTC | CASSLTGSGTYEQYF
once | TRBJ2-7 | TRBV19 | - | TGTGCCAGTAGTATAGTATCCCCAAGCTACGAGCAGTACTTC | CASSIVSPSYEQYF
- | TRBJ2-7 | TRBV7-9 | - | TGTGCCAGCAGTCTAGGGGAATCCTACGAGCAGTACTTC | CASSLGESYEQYF
- | TRBJ1-5 | TRBV27 | - | TGTGCCAGCAGTCCTCATGGGGTCCAGCATTTT | CASSPHGVQHF
- | TRBJ2-7 | TRBV27 | - | TGTGCCAGCAGTTTCCTAGGCTACGAGCAGTACTTC | CASSFLGYEQYF
- | TRBJ2-7 | TRBV29-1 | - | TGCAGCGTTGGCCCGCAGGGGGGATACGAGCAGTACTTC | CSVGPQGGYEQYF
- | TRBJ2-1 | TRBV19 | TRBD2 | TGTGCCAGTAGTATAACTAGCGGAGGGGATAATGAGCAGTTCTTC | CASSITSGGDNEQFF
- | TRBJ2-7 | TRBV5-6 | - | TGTGCCAGCAGCTTGGAAGGCGACGAGCAGTACTTC | CASSLEGDEQYF